These 13 T cell receptor beta chains share one sample of origin, sequenced in a study of OX40 agonist ivuxolimab in advanced cancers. Generated by immunoSEQ multiplex PCR, the TCRdb table keeps only in-frame clones and is missing some. The sample has about 99,000 clones; 91% are singletons. Sequenced material: CD4+ or CD8+ T cells sorted from blood, taken in a trial of the OX40 agonist ivuxolimab. Source of these receptors: an adult with an advanced solid tumor such as melanoma, head and neck, liver or kidney cancer.

V and J are TRBV6-6 and TRBJ2-7, with D perhaps matching TRBD2 (5 bases). The CDR3 covers 12 residues. Germline CDR1 is MNHNY and CDR2 is SVGAGI (reference sequence). Trimming removed 9 bases from V and 3 bases from J, with 12 bases in between. CDR3 sequence (DNA): TGTGCCAGTGCTAGCCCCAGCTACGAGCAGTACTTC. Its translation: CASASPSYEQYF.

CDR3 DNA: TGTGCCAGCAGCTTAGGGTGGCGAGGGGGTAGCACAGATACGCAGTATTTT. This sequence encodes CASSLGWRGGSTDTQYF. This rearrangement joins TRBV7-3 to TRBJ2-3; possible D gene TRBD1, 6 bases. V was cut by 2 bases and J by 0 bases, with 15 bases left in between. Germline CDR1 SGHTA, CDR2 FQGTGA. This CDR3 is built from 17 residues.

The chain joins TRBV18 to TRBJ2-3; TRBD1 aligns across 11 bases. V lost 4 bases, J lost 4 bases, and 7 bases stayed unmatched. The length of the CDR3 is 16 residues. Germline values: CDR1 KGHSH, CDR2 LQKENI. CDR3 in DNA: TGTGCCAGCTCACTCCGGGACAGGGGGAGAGCAGATACGCAGTATTTT. Its protein product is CASSLRDRGRADTQYF.

The rearrangement links TRBV13 to TRBJ1-3; D is perhaps TRBD1 (6 bases). This CDR3 has 17 residues. Germline V CDR1 and CDR2: PRHDT, FYEKMQ (reference sequence). With 1 base removed from V and 1 base from J, the gap between germline ends came to 14 bases. CDR3 nucleotide sequence: TGTGCCAGCAGCTTAGTGGGACAACCTGAATCTGGAAACACCATATATTTT. Its translation: CASSLVGQPESGNTIYF.

The V call is TRBV28, the J call TRBJ2-7; TRBD1 aligns across 11 bases. The V gene's germline CDR1 is MDHEN and CDR2 SYDVKM. The junction had 11 bases not matched to a gene; V was cut back by 8 bases and J by 5 bases. This CDR3 region has 15 residues. The DNA for the CDR3 is TGTGCCAGCCCACCCGGACAGGGGGCGCCCAACGAGCAGTACTTC. Translated: CASPPGQGAPNEQYF.

The chain has TRBV5-6 and TRBJ1-5; 9 bases fit TRBD1. The CDR3 is 14 amino acids. The ends lost 4 bases at V and 6 bases at J; junction bases unmatched: 5. CDR1 and CDR2 from the germline V gene are SGHDT and YYEEEE. This CDR3 reads CASSQTGGGQPQHF. The CDR3 coding sequence is TGTGCCAGCAGCCAAACAGGGGGCGGTCAGCCCCAGCATTTT.

The chain carries TRBV5-8 and TRBJ1-2; TRBD1 aligns across 9 bases. The CDR3 spans 16 residues. Looked up from germline, CDR1 is SGHTS and CDR2 is YDEGEE. The trim removed 0 bases at V and 5 bases at J, leaving 8 bases unmatched. The CDR3 DNA follows: TGTGCCAGCAGCTTGGGAGACGGACAGGGGAATTATGGCTACACCTTC. Its translation is CASSLGDGQGNYGYTF.

The rearrangement links TRBV28 to TRBJ2-3; 9 nucleotides line up with TRBD2. The germline gives CDR1 MDHEN, CDR2 SYDVKM. J gave up 0 bases and V 4 bases, and 2 bases lay outside the gene matches. The CDR3 is 15 amino acids. DNA for the CDR3: TGTGCCAGCAGTTCTAGCGGGATAAGCACAGATACGCAGTATTTT. It encodes CASSSSGISTDTQYF.

The rearrangement joins TRBV6-5 to TRBJ1-1; a possible D gene is TRBD1 (5 bases). CDR1 and CDR2 (germline): MNHEY, SVGAGI. The CDR3 is 14 residues long. The V and J ends lost 2 bases and 1 base respectively, with 8 bases between them. The CDR3 region has the DNA TGTGCCAGCAGTTACCGTGACAGGAACACTGAAGCTTTCTTT. It specifies CASSYRDRNTEAFF.

This chain links TRBV28 with TRBJ1-3; D gene ambiguous. Trimming removed 3 bases from V and 3 bases from J, with 15 bases in between. This CDR3 has 16 amino acids. The germline V gene encodes CDR1 MDHEN and CDR2 SYDVKM. The CDR3 DNA follows: TGTGCCAGCAGTTTCTCCAGGAACAGTGATGGAAACACCATATATTTT. Its protein product is CASSFSRNSDGNTIYF.

V is TRBV28 and J is TRBJ1-2; weak D call: TRBD1 (5 bases). Trimming took 1 base from V and 8 from J, leaving 20 bases between them. CDR1 is MDHEN and CDR2 is SYDVKM in the germline V gene. This CDR3 comprises 16 residues. The DNA of the CDR3 is TGTGCCAGCAGTTTATATCAAACCGGGACGACTACAGGCTACACCTTC. Translation: CASSLYQTGTTTGYTF.

V gene TRBV11-2 combines with J gene TRBJ1-1, with D uncertain. V gave up 1 base and J gave up 1 base, with 7 bases separating them. CDR1 and CDR2 from the germline V gene are SGHAT and FQNNGV. The CDR3 is 14 amino acids. The chain's CDR3 is CASSLGGRNTEAFF. The CDR3 DNA reads TGTGCCAGCAGCTTAGGTGGGCGGAACACTGAAGCTTTCTTT.

V is TRBV5-1 and J is TRBJ2-1, with 9 bases identical to TRBD2. The CDR3 is 16 residues long. Unmatched junction bases numbered 10, after V lost 5 bases and J lost 4 bases. Germline lookup yields CDR1 SGHRS and CDR2 YFSETQ. CDR3 in amino acids: CASSRTGAGGYNEQFF. The CDR3, as DNA: TGCGCCAGCAGTCGCACAGGAGCGGGAGGTTACAATGAGCAGTTCTTC.